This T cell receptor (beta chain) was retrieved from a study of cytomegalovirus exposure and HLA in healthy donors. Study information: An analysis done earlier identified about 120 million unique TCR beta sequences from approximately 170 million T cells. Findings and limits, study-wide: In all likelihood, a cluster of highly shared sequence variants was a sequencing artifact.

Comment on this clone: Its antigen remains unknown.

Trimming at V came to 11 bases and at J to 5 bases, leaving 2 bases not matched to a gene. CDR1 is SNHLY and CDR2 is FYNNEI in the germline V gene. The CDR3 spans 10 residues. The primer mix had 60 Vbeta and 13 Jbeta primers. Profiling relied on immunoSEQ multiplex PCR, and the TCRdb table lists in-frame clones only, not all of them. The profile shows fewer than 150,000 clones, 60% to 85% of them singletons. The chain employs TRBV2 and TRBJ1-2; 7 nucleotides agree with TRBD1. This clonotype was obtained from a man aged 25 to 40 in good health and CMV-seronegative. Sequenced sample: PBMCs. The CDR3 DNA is TGTGCCGGGACAGAGTATGGCTACACCTTC. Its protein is CAGTEYGYTF.